The TCR beta chain described here comes from a study of T cell changes during pregnancy in multiple sclerosis. The CDR3 is 18 amino acids. Clones were read by immunoSEQ multiplex PCR, and TCRdb kept only the in-frame ones, dropping some. The table shows some 80,000 clones, with 89% occurring only once. The material was peripheral blood, obtained in the first trimester of pregnancy. The gene calls are TRBV1 and TRBJ1-5. TRBV1 is reported as a pseudogene. This sequence was found in a female donor in good health, enrolled as a control in a pregnancy study. CDR3 bases: TGCACCAGCAGCCAAGATATGGAGAGTCCGACCAGCAATCAGCCCCAGCATTTT. Its protein product is CTSSQDMESPTSNQPQHF.